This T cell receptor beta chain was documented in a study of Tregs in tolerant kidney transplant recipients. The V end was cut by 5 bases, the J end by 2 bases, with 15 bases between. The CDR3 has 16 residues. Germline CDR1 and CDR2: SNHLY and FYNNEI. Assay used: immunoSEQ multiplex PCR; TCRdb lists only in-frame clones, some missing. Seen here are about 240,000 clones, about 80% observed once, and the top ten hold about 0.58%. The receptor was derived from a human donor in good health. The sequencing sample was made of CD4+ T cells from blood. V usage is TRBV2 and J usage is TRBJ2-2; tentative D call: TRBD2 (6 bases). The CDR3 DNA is TGTGCCAGCAGTCGACCGTCGGGACTCAACACCGGGGAGCTGTTTTTT. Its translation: CASSRPSGLNTGELFF.